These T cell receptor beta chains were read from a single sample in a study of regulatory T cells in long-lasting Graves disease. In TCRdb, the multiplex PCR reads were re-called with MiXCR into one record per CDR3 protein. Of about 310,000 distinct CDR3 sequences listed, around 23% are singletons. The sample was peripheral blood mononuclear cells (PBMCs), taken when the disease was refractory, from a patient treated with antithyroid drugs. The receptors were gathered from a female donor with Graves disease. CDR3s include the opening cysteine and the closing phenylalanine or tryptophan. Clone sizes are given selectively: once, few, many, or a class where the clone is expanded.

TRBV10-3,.,CAISEGTSGSVTETQYF
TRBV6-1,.,CASGRLAGERTGELFF
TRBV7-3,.,CASRGQPNTEAFF
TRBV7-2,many,CASSLTPFRSYGYTF
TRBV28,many,CASSAGTIKETQYF
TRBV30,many,CAWSVGTGGSEQYF
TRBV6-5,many,CASSYITGGPNTGELFF
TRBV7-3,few,CASSLGTGADTQYF
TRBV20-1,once,CSTRDLQGASYEQYF
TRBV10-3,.,CAIGDRDEQYF
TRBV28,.,CASTTPGIYNEQFF
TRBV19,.,CASSISGTAISYEQYF
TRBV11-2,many,CASSLSLPRANTIYF
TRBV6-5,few,CASSYLGTGPAGEAFF
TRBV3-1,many,CASSQGPTGPPYGYTF
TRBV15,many,CATSREGVEYGYTF
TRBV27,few,CASSLTQANTEAFF
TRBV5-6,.,CASSLAAGGYTF
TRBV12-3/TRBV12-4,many,CASGTGYTEAFF
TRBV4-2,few,CASSQELGYGTGGDEQYF
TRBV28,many,CASSSALGRRSNQPQHF
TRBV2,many,CAGTLGNTEAFF
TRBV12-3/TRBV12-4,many,CASSLRYGTMDPNTEAFF
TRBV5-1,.,CASSLAGGSFNEQFF
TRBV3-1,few,CASKKTVGQNTEAFF
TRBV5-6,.,CASSKGGGMNTEAFF
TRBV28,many,CASRGQQGNTEAFF
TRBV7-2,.,CASSYRRNTDTQYF
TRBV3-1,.,CASSQDRDRGDQPQHF
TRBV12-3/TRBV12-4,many,CASSFVVSHANEQYF